These 14 T cell receptor beta chains were all obtained from the same sample, sequenced in a study of shared clonotypes between healthy human individuals. CD8 cells regarded as naive lacked CD45RO, were positively chosen for CCR7, and omitted terminally differentiated effector memory CD45RA+ cells. Assay: immunoSEQ multiplex PCR; the TCRdb copy retains only in-frame clones and omits some. The sample has around 600,000 clones; about 98% are singletons. The sequenced sample was naive CD8+ T cells sorted from blood. These receptors were taken from a man aged 30-40 years in good health.

A note on this clone: This sample includes further DNA sequences coding for the same CDR3. The rearrangement uses TRBV27 and TRBJ2-5; D may be TRBD2 (6 bases). V gave up 3 bases and J gave up 3 bases, with 11 bases separating them. The CDR3 totals 14 residues. The germline V gene has CDR1 MNHEY and CDR2 SMNVEV (reference sequence). Written as DNA, the CDR3 is TGTGCCAGCAGTTTGTTGGGGGAGGAAGAGACCCAGTACTTC. This translates into CASSLLGEEETQYF.

This clone was counted a single time. CDR3 bases: TGTGTCAGAAGCGGGTGGGACTACCAAGCCTACAATGAGCAGTTCTTC. This gives the protein CVRSGWDYQAYNEQFF. The chain carries TRBV7-5 and TRBJ2-1; the D call in the table, TRBD2, was not verified against the DNA. TRBV7-5 constitutes a pseudogene. The CDR3 runs 16 residues.

This clone is a singleton in its sample. The V and J genes are TRBV15 and TRBJ2-1, with D possibly being TRBD2 (7 bases). The CDR3 length is 15 residues. Trimming took off 1 base at V and 8 bases at J, with 15 bases between the two ends. CDR1 is LNHNV and CDR2 is YYDKDF in the germline V gene (reference sequence). CDR3 sequence: CATSRGGRESDEQFF. The CDR3 region has the DNA TGTGCCACCAGCAGAGGGGGGCGGGAGTCGGATGAGCAGTTCTTC.

The chain uses TRBV5-8 and TRBJ2-3, with D unclear. Trimming shortened V by 2 bases and J by 0 bases, and 7 bases separated the two germline ends. The germline gives CDR1 SGHTS, CDR2 YDEGEE. The CDR3 covers 14 residues. This CDR3 is CASSFQTSTDTQYF. DNA of the CDR3: TGTGCCAGCAGCTTTCAAACTAGCACAGATACGCAGTATTTT.

This clone was counted once. The rearrangement links TRBV7-2 to TRBJ2-7; perhaps TRBD2 as D (5 bases). The CDR3 contains 14 residues. The V end lost 1 base, the J end lost 2 bases, and 9 bases lay between the germline ends. Germline CDR1 and CDR2: SGHTA and FQGNSA. CDR3 nucleotides: TGTGCCAGCAGCTTAGAAGCGGCGGCCTACGAGCAGTACTTC. Its translation is CASSLEAAAYEQYF.

The chain has TRBV10-3 and TRBJ1-1, with 10 positions matching TRBD1. Germline V gives CDR1 ENHRY, CDR2 SYGVKD. The CDR3 covers 16 residues. The J segment lost 1 base and the V segment lost 6 bases, leaving 8 bases of the junction unmatched. CDR3 nucleotides: TGTGCCATCAGGAACCGGGACAGGGGACGGAACACTGAAGCTTTCTTT. This encodes CAIRNRDRGRNTEAFF.

This chain links TRBV9 with TRBJ2-2, with 9 bases matching TRBD1. Germline V gives CDR1 SGDLS, CDR2 YYNGEE. The V and J ends lost 2 bases and 6 bases, in that order; junction bases with no gene match: 11. CDR3 size: 17 residues. The CDR3 protein is CASSVGAGTGYPGELFF. The CDR3 coding sequence is TGTGCCAGCAGCGTGGGGGCCGGGACAGGGTATCCCGGGGAGCTGTTTTTT.

The chain carries TRBV27 and TRBJ2-7, with D possibly being TRBD1 or TRBD2 (8 bases each). Trimming shortened V by 9 bases and J by 1 base, and 22 bases separated the two germline ends. The CDR3 is 16 residues long. In germline, CDR1 is MNHEY, CDR2 SMNVEV (reference sequence). Here the CDR3 DNA reads TGTGCCAGAGACCCCAGGGGGCGCGGGGGGTCCTACGAGCAGTACTTC. It encodes CARDPRGRGGSYEQYF.

The J gene is TRBJ2-7, the V gene TRBV23-1, with D uncertain. TRBV23-1 is assigned to the ORF class and has an uncertain function. The V end was cut by 0 bases, the J end by 7 bases, with 10 bases between. The CDR3 covers 13 residues. The CDR3 region is CASSQSAPGEQYF. The CDR3 DNA sequence: TGCGCCAGCAGTCAATCGGCGCCCGGAGAGCAGTACTTC.

The rearrangement joins TRBV7-6 to TRBJ2-7; D unclear. This CDR3 has 15 amino acids. V was shortened by 1 base and J by 2 bases, with 12 bases between the two germline ends. The germline V gene encodes CDR1 SGHVS and CDR2 FNYEAQ. CDR3 sequence reads: CASSLDPDGAYEQYF. Here the CDR3 DNA reads TGTGCCAGCAGCTTAGACCCGGACGGCGCCTACGAGCAGTACTTC.

V and J are TRBV5-5 and TRBJ2-3; no clear D gene. In germline, CDR1 is SGHKS, CDR2 YYEKEE (reference sequence). Trimming cost V 0 bases and J 7 bases, with 12 bases left between them. The CDR3 is made up of 14 amino acids. CDR3 nucleotide sequence: TGTGCCAGCAGCTTGGTTATCACTTCCAATACGCAGTATTTT. Protein product: CASSLVITSNTQYF.

The chain links TRBV7-2 to TRBJ1-2; D is unresolved. Germline V gene sequence: CDR1 SGHTA, CDR2 FQGNSA. The CDR3 has 14 amino acids. V gave up 0 bases and J gave up 8 bases, with 13 bases separating them. CDR3: CASSLAAGDEGYTF. Here the CDR3 DNA reads TGTGCCAGCAGCTTAGCGGCCGGGGATGAAGGCTACACCTTC.

The chain carries TRBV6-5 and TRBJ1-1; weak D call: TRBD1 (5 bases). Trimming pared 2 bases from V and 4 bases from J, leaving 8 bases between. The CDR3 loop spans 13 amino acids. The germline gives CDR1 MNHEY, CDR2 SVGAGI. CDR3 residues: CASSYRGGTEAFF. Written as DNA, the CDR3 is TGTGCCAGCAGTTACCGTGGGGGCACTGAAGCTTTCTTT.

This clone came up once. The chain joins TRBV7-7 to TRBJ2-3, with D hard to call. The CDR3 length is 15 residues. Trimming left V 5 bases short and J 3 bases short, with 15 bases between. The germline V gene encodes CDR1 SSHAT and CDR2 FNYEAQ (reference sequence). CDR3 region: CASSPRTGRTDTQYF. The CDR3 coding sequence is TGTGCCAGCAGCCCGCGAACGGGTAGAACAGATACGCAGTATTTT.